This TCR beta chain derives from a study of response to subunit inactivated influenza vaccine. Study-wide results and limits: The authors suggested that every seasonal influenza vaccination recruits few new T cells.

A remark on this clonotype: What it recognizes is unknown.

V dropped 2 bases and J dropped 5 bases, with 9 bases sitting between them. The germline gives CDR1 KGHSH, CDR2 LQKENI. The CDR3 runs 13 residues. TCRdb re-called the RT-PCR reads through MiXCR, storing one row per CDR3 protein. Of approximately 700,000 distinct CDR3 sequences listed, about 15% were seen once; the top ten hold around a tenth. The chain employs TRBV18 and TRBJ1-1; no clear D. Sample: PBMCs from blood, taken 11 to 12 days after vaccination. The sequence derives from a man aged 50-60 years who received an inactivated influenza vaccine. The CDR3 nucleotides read TGTGCCAGCTCACCAGATCTGGGGACTGAAGCTTTCTTT. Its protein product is CASSPDLGTEAFF.